These T cell receptor beta chains were read from a single sample in a study of PD-1 blockade in classical Hodgkin lymphoma. Sequenced by immunoSEQ multiplex PCR; TCRdb stores in-frame clones only, minus some. The profile shows more than 40,000 clones, 88% of them singletons. Specimen: peripheral blood mononuclear cells (PBMCs), collected at baseline. The receptors were sampled from a human donor with classical Hodgkin lymphoma. CDR3s include the opening cysteine and the closing phenylalanine or tryptophan. D genes are given only for firm matches.

J: TRBJ1-5
D: NA
V: TRBV27
CDR3: CASSFQGQPQHF
DNA: TGTGCCAGCAGTTTCCAGGGCCAGCCCCAGCATTTT

J: TRBJ2-5
D: TRBD2
V: TRBV27
CDR3: CASRQLAGLAQETQYF
DNA: TGTGCCAGCAGACAACTAGCGGGACTGGCCCAAGAGACCCAGTACTTC

J: TRBJ2-5
D: NA
V: TRBV13
CDR3: CASSFTGRETQYF
DNA: TGTGCCAGCAGCTTTACCGGAAGAGAGACCCAGTACTTC

J: TRBJ2-6
D: NA
V: TRBV19
CDR3: CASSILGSGANVLTF
DNA: TGTGCCAGTAGTATATTAGGCTCTGGGGCCAACGTCCTGACTTTC

J: TRBJ1-2
D: TRBD1
V: TRBV28
CDR3: CASSGTGGAYGYTF
DNA: TGTGCCAGCAGTGGGACAGGGGGGGCCTATGGCTACACCTTC

J: TRBJ2-1
D: NA
V: TRBV6-1
CDR3: CASLLRGPYNEQFF
DNA: TGTGCCAGCCTCCTCCGCGGCCCCTACAATGAGCAGTTCTTC

J: TRBJ2-1
D: TRBD2
V: TRBV28
CDR3: CASNLLAGGDNEQFF
DNA: TGTGCCAGCAACCTCCTAGCGGGAGGGGACAATGAGCAGTTCTTC

J: TRBJ2-1
D: TRBD2
V: TRBV18
CDR3: CASSPVRLAASGVYNEQFF
DNA: TGTGCCAGCTCACCAGTCAGGTTGGCGGCTAGCGGGGTCTACAATGAGCAGTTCTTC

J: TRBJ2-1
D: TRBD2
V: TRBV27
CDR3: CASSLTSGRQFF
DNA: TGTGCCAGCAGTTTGACCAGCGGGAGGCAGTTCTTC

J: TRBJ1-6
D: NA
V: TRBV5-8
CDR3: CASSLDRMNSPLHF
DNA: TGTGCCAGCAGCTTGGACAGAATGAATTCACCCCTCCACTTT

J: TRBJ1-2
D: NA
V: TRBV14
CDR3: CASSPPVTGGYTF
DNA: TGTGCCAGCAGCCCGCCGGTGACAGGAGGCTACACCTTC

J: TRBJ2-7
D: TRBD2
V: TRBV9
CDR3: CASSVGTSGSPHEQYF
DNA: TGTGCCAGCAGCGTAGGTACTAGCGGGAGTCCCCACGAGCAGTACTTC

J: TRBJ2-3
D: NA
V: TRBV5-1
CDR3: CASSRPSTDTQYF
DNA: TGCGCCAGCTCCAGGCCTAGCACAGATACGCAGTATTTT